Below, 9 T cell receptor beta chains from the same sample are listed, as sequenced in a study of human T cells and chemical hapten exposure. Regarding time point: pre-sensitization, week 0. Sample treatment: therapeutic diphenylcyclopropenone sensitization with weekly scalp DPC. TCRdb used MiXCR to reprocess the RACE reads, holding one entry per CDR3 protein. This sample carries more than 70,000 distinct CDR3 sequences, 6.5% to 10% of them seen once, and the ten largest clones take 2% to 3%. This material consisted of whole blood, taken in connection with sensitization to the hapten diphenylcyclopropenone (DPC). All receptors come from a man aged 35 to 55 with alopecia areata. Some clones in this sample may be carry-over from other donors' samples.

In its sample, this clonotype was seen a few times. This chain links TRBV6-2 or TRBV6-3 with TRBJ2-5, with 7 positions matching TRBD2. The V segment lost 5 bases and the J segment 1 base; nucleotides outside the gene matches: 1. Per the germline V gene, CDR1 is MNHEY and CDR2 is SVGEGT. CDR3 length: 13 amino acids. The CDR3 here is CASSTSVQETQYF. CDR3 bases: TGTGCCAGCAGTACTAGCGTCCAAGAGACCCAGTACTTC.

The rearrangement uses TRBV11-2 and TRBJ2-1; 13 nucleotides match TRBD2. The junction had 5 bases not matched to a gene; V was cut back by 2 bases and J by 4 bases. CDR3 size: 17 residues. Per the germline V gene, CDR1 is SGHAT and CDR2 is FQNNGV. This CDR3 reads CASSLSRLAGGYNEQFF. DNA of the CDR3: TGTGCCAGCAGCTTATCCCGACTAGCGGGAGGTTACAATGAGCAGTTCTTC.

The chain carries TRBV10-2 and TRBJ2-4, with D perhaps matching TRBD1 or TRBD2 (5 bases each). V lost 3 bases to trimming and J lost 8 bases, with 20 bases between them. The CDR3 consists of 16 residues. Germline V lookup: CDR1 WSHSY, CDR2 SAAADI. The CDR3 bases are TGCGCCAGCAGTGACCCCTCACGGGACCCCGAGGACATTCAGTACTTC. It encodes CASSDPSRDPEDIQYF.

The DNA for the CDR3 is TGTGCCAGCAGCGTAGGCCCTGGGGCAGATACGCAGTATTTT. It is translated as CASSVGPGADTQYF. The chain joins TRBV9 to TRBJ2-3; D gene ambiguous. Trimming left V 0 bases short and J 4 bases short, with 9 bases between. The germline gives CDR1 SGDLS, CDR2 YYNGEE. CDR3 size: 14 residues.

This clonotype was recorded many times. The CDR3 sequence: CASSLGQGAGQPQHF. As DNA, the CDR3 is TGTGCCAGCAGCTTAGGACAGGGGGCGGGTCAGCCCCAGCATTTT. The V and J genes are TRBV7-6 and TRBJ1-5, with 10 bases matching TRBD1. The germline V gene encodes CDR1 SGHVS and CDR2 FNYEAQ. V lost 1 base and J lost 6; bases outside the gene matches: 3. This CDR3 region has 15 residues.

In its sample, this clonotype was seen a few times. This sequence joins TRBV28 and TRBJ1-5; D perhaps matches TRBD1 (5 bases). The CDR3 is 14 residues long. In germline, CDR1 is MDHEN, CDR2 SYDVKM. Trimming pared 0 bases from V and 6 bases from J, leaving 9 bases between. In DNA, the CDR3 is TGTGCCAGCAGTTTATGGCAAGGGGTTCAGCCCCAGCATTTT. Its protein is CASSLWQGVQPQHF.

The chain carries TRBV30 and TRBJ2-7, with 9 bases fitting TRBD2. The germline V gene encodes CDR1 GTSNPN and CDR2 SVGIG (reference sequence). This CDR3 comprises 14 residues. Losses at the gene ends were 0 bases for V and 7 bases for J; bases not matched to a gene: 7. CDR3: CAWSVSGLAGEQYF. The CDR3 DNA reads TGTGCCTGGAGTGTAAGTGGTCTAGCGGGAGAGCAGTACTTC.

The V and J genes are TRBV5-1 and TRBJ2-5; tentatively, D is TRBD2 (5 bases). The CDR3 sequence is 15 residues long. Between the trimmed V and J ends, which lost 0 bases and 4 bases, there was a span of 13 bases. CDR1 is SGHRS, CDR2 YFSETQ, per germline. The CDR3 is CASSLGDYPGETQYF. Here the CDR3 DNA reads TGCGCCAGCAGCTTGGGAGACTACCCAGGAGAGACCCAGTACTTC.

At least ten counts were recorded for this clonotype. This rearrangement joins TRBV12-3 or TRBV12-4 to TRBJ2-3; 9 nucleotides match TRBD1. This CDR3 spans 14 amino acids. V lost 9 bases to trimming and J lost 4 bases; unmatched junction nucleotides: 8. The CDR3 coding sequence is TGTGCCAGTATCCGGACAGGGGAACCAGATACGCAGTATTTT. It codes for CASIRTGEPDTQYF.